This TCR beta chain was found in a study of T cell changes during pregnancy in multiple sclerosis. The assay was immunoSEQ multiplex PCR, and TCRdb's table has in-frame clones only and misses some. Of tens of thousands of clones listed, just over 90% were seen once; the top ten hold 0.15% to 0.25%. This CDR3 spans 14 amino acids. Trimming left V 3 bases short and J 4 bases short, with 15 bases between. The germline gives CDR1 GTSNPN, CDR2 SVGIG (reference sequence). The input for sequencing was CD4+ T cells from peripheral blood mononuclear cells, taken in the second trimester of pregnancy. The receptor comes from a female donor with multiple sclerosis, enrolled in a pregnancy study. The chain combines TRBV30 with TRBJ2-5; D is possibly TRBD2 (6 bases). Here the CDR3 DNA reads TGTGCCTGGAGCCCGACTAGTTCGGGAGAGACCCAGTACTTC. This translates into CAWSPTSSGETQYF.